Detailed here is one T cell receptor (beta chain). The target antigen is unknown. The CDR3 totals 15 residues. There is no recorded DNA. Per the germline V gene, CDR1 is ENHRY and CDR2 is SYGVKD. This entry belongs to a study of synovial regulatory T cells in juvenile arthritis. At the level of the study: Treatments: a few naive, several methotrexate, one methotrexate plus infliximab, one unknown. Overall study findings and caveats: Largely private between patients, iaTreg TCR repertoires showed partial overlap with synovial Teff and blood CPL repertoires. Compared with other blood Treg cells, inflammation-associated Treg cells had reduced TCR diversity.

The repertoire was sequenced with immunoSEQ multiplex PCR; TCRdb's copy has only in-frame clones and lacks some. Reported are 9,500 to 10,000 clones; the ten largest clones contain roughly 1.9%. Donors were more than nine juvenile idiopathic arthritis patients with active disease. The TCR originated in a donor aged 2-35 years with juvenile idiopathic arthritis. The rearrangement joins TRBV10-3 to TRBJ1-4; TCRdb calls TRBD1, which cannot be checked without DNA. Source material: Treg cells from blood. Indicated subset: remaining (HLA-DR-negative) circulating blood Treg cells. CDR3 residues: CAISEGTATNEKLFF.